Listed below are T cell receptor beta chains from one sample, sequenced in a study of blood T cell repertoires in COVID-19. Clones were read by immunoSEQ multiplex PCR, and TCRdb kept only the in-frame ones, dropping some. Among 140,000 to 150,000 clones listed, approximately 92% were seen once. Sequenced input: peripheral blood. The receptors were gathered from a woman aged 55-70 years with active COVID-19. CDR3s include the opening cysteine and the closing phenylalanine or tryptophan. Fields, in order: CDR3 DNA, CDR3 protein, D gene, V gene, clone size, J gene. A D gene is named only where the DNA matches it firmly. The size field is filled for only some rows; it gives once, few, many or a size class.

DNA: TGCGCCAGCAGTCAAAACCCTTCTGTGCTAGCCTTAAGCAATCAGCCCCAGCATTTT; CDR3: CASSQNPSVLALSNQPQHF; D: .; V: TRBV23-1; size: .; J: TRBJ1-5
DNA: TGTGCCAGCAGTCCACTTGACAGGGACATTCAGTACTTC; CDR3: CASSPLDRDIQYF; D: TRBD1; V: TRBV2; size: .; J: TRBJ2-4
DNA: TGTGCCAGCTCACCAATGGAGACAGGGGTTGGTGAAAAACTGTTTTTT; CDR3: CASSPMETGVGEKLFF; D: TRBD1; V: TRBV18; size: .; J: TRBJ1-4
DNA: TGCGCCAGCAGCCAAGAGTATCCGCGGGAGATTTACAATGAGCAGTTCTTC; CDR3: CASSQEYPREIYNEQFF; D: TRBD2; V: TRBV4-3; size: once; J: TRBJ2-1
DNA: TGCGCCAGCAGCTTGGATCAGAACTATGGCTACACCTTC; CDR3: CASSLDQNYGYTF; D: .; V: TRBV5-1; size: once; J: TRBJ1-2
DNA: TGTGCCAGTAGTACCCGCCGACAGGGTCAAGAGACCCAGTACTTC; CDR3: CASSTRRQGQETQYF; D: TRBD1; V: TRBV19; size: .; J: TRBJ2-5
DNA: TGTGCCAGCAGCGTAGAACTAGCGGGAGGTGGGGAGCTGTTTTTT; CDR3: CASSVELAGGGELFF; D: TRBD2; V: TRBV9; size: .; J: TRBJ2-2
DNA: TGTGCCAGCAGGGAGGACACCGGGGAGCTGTTTTTT; CDR3: CASREDTGELFF; D: .; V: TRBV6-5; size: .; J: TRBJ2-2
DNA: TGTGCCAGCAGCCCTATGACTAGCACCCGCTCTGGGGCCAACGTCCTGACTTTC; CDR3: CASSPMTSTRSGANVLTF; D: TRBD2; V: TRBV4-2; size: .; J: TRBJ2-6
DNA: TGTGCCTGGCAGACTAGCTTTGCAGATACGCAGTATTTT; CDR3: CAWQTSFADTQYF; D: TRBD2; V: TRBV30; size: .; J: TRBJ2-3
DNA: TGTGCCAGCAGCCAGCTAGCGGGTCTAGCAGGTGAGCAGTTCTTC; CDR3: CASSQLAGLAGEQFF; D: TRBD2; V: TRBV3-1/TRBV3-2; size: once; J: TRBJ2-1
DNA: TGTGCCAGCAGCTTGTACCAGGGAAGATACGAGCAGTACTTC; CDR3: CASSLYQGRYEQYF; D: .; V: TRBV5-4; size: .; J: TRBJ2-7
DNA: TGTGCCAGCAGCTTTCCAGGGATCTACGAGCAGTACTTC; CDR3: CASSFPGIYEQYF; D: .; V: TRBV7-2; size: .; J: TRBJ2-7
DNA: TGTGCCAGCAGCGCACCTCCGGGAAGCGGGAGACCAGATACGCAGTATTTT; CDR3: CASSAPPGSGRPDTQYF; D: TRBD2; V: TRBV7-8; size: .; J: TRBJ2-3
DNA: TGTGCCAGCAGCCTGGGGGGGGCAGGGAACACTGAAGCTTTCTTT; CDR3: CASSLGGAGNTEAFF; D: .; V: TRBV11-2; size: .; J: TRBJ1-1
DNA: TGTGCCAGCCCTGGTGGGAGCGGTTCTGCTTATGGCTACACCTTC; CDR3: CASPGGSGSAYGYTF; D: .; V: TRBV9; size: .; J: TRBJ1-2
DNA: TGTGCAAGTCGCTTCACTCCGACATACTACGAGCAGTACTTC; CDR3: CASRFTPTYYEQYF; D: .; V: TRBV12-2; size: .; J: TRBJ2-7
DNA: TGTGCCAGCAGTTTAGCGGGAGGCTTCCTCTCCTACGAGCAGTACTTC; CDR3: CASSLAGGFLSYEQYF; D: TRBD2; V: TRBV28; size: .; J: TRBJ2-7
DNA: TGTGCCAGCAGTTTAGACAGGGGGAATCAGCCCCAGCATTTT; CDR3: CASSLDRGNQPQHF; D: TRBD1; V: TRBV27; size: .; J: TRBJ1-5